This entry lists 14 T cell receptor beta chains sequenced from one sample in a study of persistence of HIV-infected CD4 T cells. Cells were stimulated with overlapping HIV-1 Gag 15-mer peptides. Sorted nonresponding memory CD4+ T cells were CD40L-negative, CD69-negative, CD45RO-high. The libraries were made with immunoSEQ version 4 in survey mode. Data came from immunoSEQ multiplex PCR; TCRdb stores just in-frame clones and leaves some out. The sample carries 36,000 or so clones, 82% recorded once. The antigens for these receptors are not known. The material was cultured CD4+ T cells from PBMCs, obtained from a patient who received antiretroviral therapy. The source is an adult with HIV. The donor label of this sample is uncertain.

The V gene is TRBV7-6, the J gene TRBJ1-6; D is ambiguous. The germline CDR1 and CDR2 sequences are SGHVS and FNYEAQ. Trimming took off 5 bases at V and 7 bases at J, with 12 bases between the two ends. The CDR3 runs to 14 residues. The DNA of the CDR3 is TGTGCCAGCAGCCTCGAAGGACGGAATTCACCCCTCCACTTT. Translating it yields CASSLEGRNSPLHF.

The rearrangement joins TRBV4-1 to TRBJ1-2; D ambiguous. This CDR3 has 15 residues. Germline values: CDR1 MGHRA, CDR2 YSYEKL. Deletions cut 0 bases from V and 5 bases from J, with 13 bases between. CDR3 DNA sequence: TGCGCCAGCAGCCAAGATTACACCCCGAGGTATGGCTACACCTTC. Its protein product is CASSQDYTPRYGYTF.

The chain is built from TRBV6-5 and TRBJ1-2; no clear D gene. The germline V gene encodes CDR1 MNHEY and CDR2 SVGAGI. The CDR3 totals 15 residues. V was cut by 10 bases and J by 2 bases, with 20 bases left in between. In nucleotides, the CDR3 is TGTGCCACTTTTTCCCAGGAGTTTTCAAACTATGGCTACACCTTC. This encodes CATFSQEFSNYGYTF.

The chain links TRBV5-4 to TRBJ1-1; D possibly corresponds to TRBD1 (6 bases). This CDR3 has 13 amino acids. In germline, CDR1 is SGHNT, CDR2 YYREEE (reference sequence). The ends were cut back, 4 bases at V and 1 base at J, with 8 bases in the middle. This chain's CDR3 is CASSPTGNTEAFF. CDR3 DNA sequence: TGTGCCAGCAGCCCGACAGGGAACACTGAAGCTTTCTTT.

V usage is TRBV6-5 and J usage is TRBJ2-7; D might be TRBD1 (6 bases). Trimming removed 4 bases at V and 2 bases at J, with 12 bases between. The CDR3 covers 14 residues. Germline V gene data show CDR1 as MNHEY and CDR2 as SVGAGI. CDR3 sequence reads: CASSSLDSPYEQYF. The DNA for the CDR3 is TGTGCCAGCAGTTCCCTGGACAGCCCCTACGAGCAGTACTTC.

The CDR3 DNA follows: TGTGCCAGCAGCCCACAGAACTATGGCTACACCTTC. It specifies CASSPQNYGYTF. The rearrangement uses TRBV12-3 or TRBV12-4 and TRBJ1-2, with D uncertain. V dropped 6 bases and J dropped 2 bases, with 7 bases sitting between them. The CDR3 is 12 amino acids.

V is TRBV9 and J is TRBJ2-3; D is perhaps TRBD1 or TRBD2 (5 bases each). V was shortened by 0 bases and J by 0 bases, with 11 bases between the two germline ends. The germline V gene encodes CDR1 SGDLS and CDR2 YYNGEE. The CDR3 sequence is 16 residues long. The CDR3 nucleotides read TGTGCCAGCAGCGTAGAGTCGGGACGGAGCACAGATACGCAGTATTTT. It encodes CASSVESGRSTDTQYF.

The chain joins TRBV14 to TRBJ2-3, with D possibly TRBD1 on 5 matching bases. Germline values: CDR1 SGHDN, CDR2 FVKESK. This CDR3 spans 16 amino acids. Deletions cut 0 bases from V and 4 bases from J, with 14 bases between. CDR3 amino acids: CASSQDPRLGPDTQYF. The CDR3, as DNA: TGTGCCAGCAGCCAAGATCCACGGTTGGGGCCAGATACGCAGTATTTT.

The chain combines TRBV27 with TRBJ2-6; no definite D call. There are 15 residues in the CDR3. Between the trimmed V and J ends, which lost 4 bases and 1 base, there was a span of 8 bases. Per the germline V gene, CDR1 is MNHEY and CDR2 is SMNVEV (reference sequence). CDR3 amino acids: CASSYQGSGANVLTF. The CDR3 DNA is TGTGCCAGCAGTTATCAAGGGTCTGGGGCCAACGTCCTGACTTTC.

The sample holds one count of this clone. The rearrangement uses TRBV19 and TRBJ1-5; 9 bases map to TRBD1. Germline V gene sequence: CDR1 LNHDA, CDR2 SQIVND (reference sequence). Germline trimming cut 6 bases from V and 5 bases from J; bases unmatched to any gene: 8. The length of the CDR3 is 15 residues. The CDR3 loop is CASRTGGTWHQPQHF. Written as DNA, the CDR3 is TGTGCCAGTAGAACAGGGGGCACTTGGCATCAGCCCCAGCATTTT.

The rearrangement uses TRBV6-5 and TRBJ1-3, with a weak D call TRBD1 (5 bases). The V gene's germline CDR1 is MNHEY and CDR2 SVGAGI. The V end lost 6 bases, the J end lost 2 bases, and 8 bases lay between the germline ends. The CDR3 has 13 residues. CDR3 nucleotides: TGTGCCAGCAGATCAGGGACTGGAAACACCATATATTTT. It encodes CASRSGTGNTIYF.

V and J are TRBV7-9 and TRBJ2-3; D is unresolved. The V and J ends lost 4 bases and 14 bases respectively, with 19 bases between them. This CDR3 is 13 amino acids long. Germline lookup yields CDR1 SEHNR and CDR2 FQNEAQ (reference sequence). Here the CDR3 reads CASSSEVGRAWYF. CDR3 DNA sequence: TGTGCCAGCAGCTCCGAGGTGGGTAGGGCCTGGTATTTT.

The chain is built from TRBV6-5 and TRBJ2-3, with D hard to call. Germline-derived CDR1 and CDR2 are MNHEY and SVGAGI. The CDR3 spans 14 residues. Deletions cut 2 bases from V and 2 bases from J, with 8 bases between. CDR3 protein: CASSYRLSTDTQYF. As DNA, the CDR3 is TGTGCCAGCAGTTACCGGCTTTCCACAGATACGCAGTATTTT.

The chain joins TRBV7-2 to TRBJ1-2, with 10 bases aligning to TRBD1. The trim removed 4 bases at V and 4 bases at J, leaving 6 bases unmatched. Per the germline V gene, CDR1 is SGHTA and CDR2 is FQGNSA. The CDR3 has 15 amino acids. The CDR3 region has the DNA TGTGCCAGCAGCTCTTTCGGGACAGGGGTCTATGGCTACACCTTC. It encodes CASSSFGTGVYGYTF.